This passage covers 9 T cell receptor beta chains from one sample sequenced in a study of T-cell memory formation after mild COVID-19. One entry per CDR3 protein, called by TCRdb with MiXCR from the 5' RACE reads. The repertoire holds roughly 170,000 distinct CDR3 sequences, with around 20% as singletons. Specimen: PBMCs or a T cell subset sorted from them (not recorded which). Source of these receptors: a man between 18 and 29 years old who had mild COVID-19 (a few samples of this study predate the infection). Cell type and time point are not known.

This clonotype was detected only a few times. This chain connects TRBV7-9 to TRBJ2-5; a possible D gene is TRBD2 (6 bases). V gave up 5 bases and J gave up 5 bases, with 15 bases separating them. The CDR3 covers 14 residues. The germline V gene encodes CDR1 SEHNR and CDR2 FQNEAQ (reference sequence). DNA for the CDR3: TGTGCCAGCAGCCCCTGGGCCCGGGAGGAGACCCAGTACTTC. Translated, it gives CASSPWAREETQYF.

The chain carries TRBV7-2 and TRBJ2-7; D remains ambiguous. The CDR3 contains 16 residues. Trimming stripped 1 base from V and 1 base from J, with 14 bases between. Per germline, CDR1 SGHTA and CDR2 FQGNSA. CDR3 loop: CASSLVLGPYSYEQYF. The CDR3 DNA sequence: TGTGCCAGCAGCTTAGTTCTTGGCCCCTATTCCTACGAGCAGTACTTC.

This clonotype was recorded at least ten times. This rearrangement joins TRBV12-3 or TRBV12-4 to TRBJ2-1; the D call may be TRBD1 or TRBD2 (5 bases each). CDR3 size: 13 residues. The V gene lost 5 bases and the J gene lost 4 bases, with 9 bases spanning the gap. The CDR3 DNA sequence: TGTGCCAGCAGTGGGACGCCGTACAATGAGCAGTTCTTC. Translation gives CASSGTPYNEQFF.

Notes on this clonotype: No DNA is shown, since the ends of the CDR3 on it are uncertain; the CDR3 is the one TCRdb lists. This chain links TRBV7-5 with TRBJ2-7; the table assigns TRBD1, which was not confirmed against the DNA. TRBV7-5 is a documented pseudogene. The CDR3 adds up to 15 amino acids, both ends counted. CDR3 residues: CISVPEVLRGYEQYV.

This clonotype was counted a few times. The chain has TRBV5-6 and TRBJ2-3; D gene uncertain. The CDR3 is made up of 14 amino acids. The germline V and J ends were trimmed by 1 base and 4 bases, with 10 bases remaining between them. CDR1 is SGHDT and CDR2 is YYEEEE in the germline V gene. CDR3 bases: TGTGCCAGCAGCTTGTTCAGTCCCGCAGATACGCAGTATTTT. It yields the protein CASSLFSPADTQYF. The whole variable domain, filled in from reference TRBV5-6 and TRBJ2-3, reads DAGVTQSPTHLIKTRGQQVTLRCSPKSGHDTVSWYQQALGQGPQFIFQYYEEEERQRGNFPDRFSGHQFPNYSSELNVNALLLGDSALYLCASSLFSPADTQYFGPGTRLTVL.

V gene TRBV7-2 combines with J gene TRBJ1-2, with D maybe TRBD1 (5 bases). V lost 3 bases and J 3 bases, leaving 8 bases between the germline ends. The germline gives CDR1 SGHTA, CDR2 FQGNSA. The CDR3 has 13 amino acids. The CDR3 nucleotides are TGTGCCAGCAGCTTGACAGAGTACTATGGCTACACCTTC. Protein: CASSLTEYYGYTF.

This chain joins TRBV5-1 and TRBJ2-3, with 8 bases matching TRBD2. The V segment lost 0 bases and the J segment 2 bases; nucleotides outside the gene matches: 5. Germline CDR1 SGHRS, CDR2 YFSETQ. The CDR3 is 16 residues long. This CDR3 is CASSLELAGPTDTQYF. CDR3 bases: TGCGCCAGCAGCTTGGAGCTAGCGGGTCCCACAGATACGCAGTATTTT.

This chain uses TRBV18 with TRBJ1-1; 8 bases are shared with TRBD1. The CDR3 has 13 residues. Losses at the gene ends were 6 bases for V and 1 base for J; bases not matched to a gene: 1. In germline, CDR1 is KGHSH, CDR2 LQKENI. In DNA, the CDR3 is TGTGCCAGCTCGACAGGGGAGAACACTGAAGCTTTCTTT. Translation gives CASSTGENTEAFF. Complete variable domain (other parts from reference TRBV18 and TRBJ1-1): NAGVMQNPRHLVRRRGQEARLRCSPMKGHSHVYWYRQLPEEGLKFMVYLQKENIIDESGMPKERFSAEFPKEGPSILRIQQVVRGDSAAYFCASSTGENTEAFFGQGTRLTVV.

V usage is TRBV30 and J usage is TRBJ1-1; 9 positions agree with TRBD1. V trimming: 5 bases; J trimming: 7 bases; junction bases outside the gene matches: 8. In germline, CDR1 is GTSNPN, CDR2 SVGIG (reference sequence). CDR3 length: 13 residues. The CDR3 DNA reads TGTGCCTGGGGGGAACAGGGACAGGGTGAAGCTTTCTTT. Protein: CAWGEQGQGEAFF.